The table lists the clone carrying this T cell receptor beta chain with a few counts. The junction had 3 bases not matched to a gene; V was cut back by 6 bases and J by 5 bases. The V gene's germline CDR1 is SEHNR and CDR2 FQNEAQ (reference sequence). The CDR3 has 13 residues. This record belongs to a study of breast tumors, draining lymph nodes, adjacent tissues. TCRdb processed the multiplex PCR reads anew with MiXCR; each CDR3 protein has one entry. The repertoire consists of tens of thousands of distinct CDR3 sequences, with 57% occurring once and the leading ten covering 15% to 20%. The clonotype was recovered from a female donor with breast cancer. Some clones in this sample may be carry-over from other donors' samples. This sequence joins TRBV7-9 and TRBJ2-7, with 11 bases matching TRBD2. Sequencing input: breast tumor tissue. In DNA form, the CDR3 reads TGTGCCAGCAGTAGCGGGAGGGCCAACGAGCAGTACTTC. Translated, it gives CASSSGRANEQYF.